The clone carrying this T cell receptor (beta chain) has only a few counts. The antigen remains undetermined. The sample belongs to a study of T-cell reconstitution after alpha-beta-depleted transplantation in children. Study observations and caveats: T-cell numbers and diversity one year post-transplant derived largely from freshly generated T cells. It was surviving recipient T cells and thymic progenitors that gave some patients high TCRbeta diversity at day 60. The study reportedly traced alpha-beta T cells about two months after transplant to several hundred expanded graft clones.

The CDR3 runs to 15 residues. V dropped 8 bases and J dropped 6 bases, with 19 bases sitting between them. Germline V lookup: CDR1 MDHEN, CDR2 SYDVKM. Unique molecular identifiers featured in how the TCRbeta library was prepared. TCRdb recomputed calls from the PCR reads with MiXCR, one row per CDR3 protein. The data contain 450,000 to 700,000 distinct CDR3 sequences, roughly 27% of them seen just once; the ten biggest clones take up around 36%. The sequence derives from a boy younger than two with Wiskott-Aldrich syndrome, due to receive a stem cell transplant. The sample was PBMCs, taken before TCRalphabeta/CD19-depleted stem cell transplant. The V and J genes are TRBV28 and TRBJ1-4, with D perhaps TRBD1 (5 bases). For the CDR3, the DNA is TGTGCCAGCGTTGAGGGGACCAGCTCCCATGAAAAACTGTTTTTT. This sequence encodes CASVEGTSSHEKLFF.